This T cell receptor beta chain was captured by sequencing in a study of cytomegalovirus exposure and HLA in healthy donors. Study results and caveats: According to an earlier analysis, most TCR beta V segments yielded productive rearrangements about 90% or about 30% of the time. It was about 150 TCR beta chains that were listed as cytomegalovirus-associated.

With 7 bases removed from V and 11 bases from J, the gap between germline ends came to 12 bases. Germline assignment: CDR1 MNHEY and CDR2 SVGAGI. CDR3 size: 11 residues. About this clone: Its antigen remains unknown.

The PCR contained 60 Vbeta and 13 Jbeta primers. Assay used: immunoSEQ multiplex PCR; TCRdb lists only in-frame clones, some missing. Altogether about 180,000 clones are present, over 70% being singletons, with the ten largest covering 1.4%. This sequence was found in a man aged 18 to 30 in good health and CMV-seronegative. Material for sequencing was PBMCs. This chain links TRBV6-5 with TRBJ2-4; no reliable D call. This chain's CDR3 is CASMAGPFQYF. The CDR3 coding sequence is TGTGCCAGCATGGCAGGCCCTTTTCAGTACTTC.